This TCR beta chain was sequenced for a study of vaccination effects on CD4 cells after COVID-19. Measured with immunoSEQ multiplex PCR; TCRdb has only the in-frame clones, and not every one. The sample comprises more than 30,000 clones, 66% of which are singletons, and more than 13% rests with the top ten. The ViraFEST assay expanded antigen-specific CD4+ T cells with viral peptide pools before sequencing. Following an approximately eleven-day culture, CD4+ T cells were purified. Having tested negative for nucleocapsid antibodies, the vaccine recipients showed no prior SARS-CoV-2 infection. With respect to this clone: The antigen is undetermined.

Specimen: CD4+ T cells from PBMCs cultured with HCoV-OC43 spike peptides, collected before COVID-19 vaccination. Described subset: HCoV-OC43 spike overlapping peptide pool stimulation. The source is a human donor who received a COVID-19 vaccine.

The CDR3 DNA reads TGTGCCACCAGGCGAGAGAACACTGAAGCTTTCTTT. It codes for CATRRENTEAFF. The genes are TRBV2 and TRBJ1-1; D call uncertain. The CDR3 runs to 12 residues. The germline gives CDR1 SNHLY, CDR2 FYNNEI. V lost 10 bases and J lost 1, with 10 bases in between. The full variable domain, with the rest looked up from reference TRBV2 and TRBJ1-1, is EPEVTQTPSHQVTQMGQEVILRCVPISNHLYFYWYRQILGQKVEFLVSFYNNEISEKSEIFDDQFSVERPDGSNFTLKIRSTKLEDSAMYFCATRRENTEAFFGQGTRLTVV.